Each of the 30 T cell receptor beta chains below was sequenced from the same sample in a study of graft-versus-host responses after intestinal transplantation (TCRdb year 2021). Antigen specificity for these receptors is unknown. The time point label for this specimen denotes: cells obtained before transplantation from donor or recipient. The method behind the library was the immunoSEQ multiplex PCR assay. In its TCRdb copy, this immuneACCESS table keeps in-frame sequences only and misses some clones. Where compared with another copy, unresolved V genes explain less than half of these, and the others have no known cause. The sample profile shows about 110,000 clones; 90% to 95% of them were found once. The leading ten clones occupy 0.4% to 0.55% of the sample. This specimen consisted of unstimulated CD8+ T cells sorted from spleen or lymph node cells, obtained before intestinal transplant. The receptors shown here come from a human donor who received an intestinal transplant.

The CDR3 reads CASSLGGKLFF. The DNA for the CDR3 is TGCGCCAGCAGCTTGGGGGGGAAACTGTTTTTT. The V gene is TRBV5-1, the J gene TRBJ1-4, with a possible D match to TRBD1 (5 bases). V lost 0 bases, J lost 11 bases, and 5 bases lay in between. CDR3 length: 11 residues. Germline CDR1 SGHRS, CDR2 YFSETQ.

The chain uses TRBV10-3 and TRBJ1-4; TRBD1 is a possible D gene (5 bases). The CDR3 consists of 13 residues. Germline CDR1 ENHRY, CDR2 SYGVKD. Deletions cut 4 bases from V and 8 bases from J, with 11 bases between. CDR3 region: CAISGGQPEKLFF. CDR3 in DNA: TGTGCCATCAGTGGGGGCCAGCCCGAAAAACTGTTTTTT.

The V call is TRBV6-1, the J call TRBJ2-5, with 8 bases identical to TRBD1. The J segment lost 5 bases and the V segment lost 3 bases, leaving 8 bases of the junction unmatched. CDR3 size: 15 residues. From germline, CDR1 is MNHNS and CDR2 SASEGT. The CDR3 spells CASSEGRGLGETQYF. CDR3 sequence (DNA): TGTGCCAGCAGTGAGGGCAGGGGGCTCGGGGAGACCCAGTACTTC.

The J gene is TRBJ2-7, the V gene TRBV7-9; 9 nucleotides line up with TRBD2. CDR3 length: 15 amino acids. Per germline, CDR1 SEHNR and CDR2 FQNEAQ (reference sequence). V was pared by 3 bases and J by 3 bases, with 6 bases of the junction left unmatched. CDR3 sequence reads: CASSLTSGGNYEQYF. As DNA, the CDR3 is TGTGCCAGCAGCTTGACTAGCGGAGGGAACTACGAGCAGTACTTC.

The V gene is TRBV28, the J gene TRBJ2-7; D might be TRBD1 or TRBD2, each matching 6 bases. The germline V gene has CDR1 MDHEN and CDR2 SYDVKM. V shed 6 bases and J shed 5 bases, with 17 bases lying between them. The CDR3 runs 14 residues. This chain's CDR3 is CASSFGGAGNEQYF. Here the CDR3 DNA reads TGTGCCAGCAGCTTCGGGGGCGCTGGGAACGAGCAGTACTTC.

The V call is TRBV7-6, the J call TRBJ2-1; TRBD2 aligns across 7 bases. Germline V gene data show CDR1 as SGHVS and CDR2 as FNYEAQ. V lost 1 base to trimming and J lost 1 base; unmatched junction nucleotides: 10. CDR3 length: 18 amino acids. The CDR3, as DNA: TGTGCCAGCAGCTTAGTCATCCCGGGAGGCAGGTCCTACAATGAGCAGTTCTTC. Its protein product is CASSLVIPGGRSYNEQFF.

The chain is built from TRBV27 and TRBJ2-7; D not resolved. There are 12 residues in the CDR3. Trimming cost V 8 bases and J 5 bases, with 13 bases left between them. In germline, CDR1 is MNHEY, CDR2 SMNVEV (reference sequence). The CDR3 DNA sequence: TGTGCCAGCGCCGATCTTATCAACGAGCAGTACTTC. Translation gives CASADLINEQYF.

This clone was recorded once. Other DNA sequences within the sample encode an identical CDR3. The chain carries TRBV27 and TRBJ2-7; D call uncertain. The V gene lost 3 bases and the J gene lost 0 bases, with 9 bases spanning the gap. CDR3 size: 14 residues. Germline V gene sequence: CDR1 MNHEY, CDR2 SMNVEV (reference sequence). The CDR3 sequence is CASSFSGSSYEQYF. The CDR3 DNA reads as TGTGCCAGCAGTTTTTCGGGCAGCTCCTACGAGCAGTACTTC.

This chain links TRBV5-4 with TRBJ2-5; 8 bases are a match to TRBD1. CDR1 is SGHNT and CDR2 is YYREEE in the germline V gene (reference sequence). Trimming removed 0 bases from V and 5 bases from J; junction bases left unmatched: 6. There are 15 residues in the CDR3. CDR3 nucleotides: TGTGCCAGCAGCTTGGATTCAGGGGGCGCGGAGACCCAGTACTTC. It translates to CASSLDSGGAETQYF.

The J gene is TRBJ2-7, the V gene TRBV6-5, with TRBD2 as a possible D gene (5 bases). There are 13 residues in the CDR3. The germline V gene has CDR1 MNHEY and CDR2 SVGAGI. The V and J ends lost 3 bases and 4 bases respectively, with 10 bases between them. Here the CDR3 DNA reads TGTGCCAGCAGTTATTTCCCGGGGTACGAGCAGTACTTC. Amino acid sequence: CASSYFPGYEQYF.

This sequence joins TRBV7-9 and TRBJ2-5; no reliable D call. Trimming removed 5 bases from V and 5 bases from J, with 18 bases in between. CDR3 length: 15 residues. CDR1 SEHNR and CDR2 FQNEAQ come from the germline V gene (reference sequence). As DNA, the CDR3 is TGTGCCAGCAGCCCCATGGCGTGGACCTGGGAGACCCAGTACTTC. It encodes CASSPMAWTWETQYF.

The chain links TRBV19 to TRBJ2-7; the D is unclear. This CDR3 spans 11 amino acids. The V end was cut by 5 bases, the J end by 0 bases, with 2 bases between. Germline CDR1 LNHDA, CDR2 SQIVND (reference sequence). The CDR3 DNA is TGTGCCAGTAGTGCCTCCTACGAGCAGTACTTC. It yields the protein CASSASYEQYF. Variable domain in full (rest from reference TRBV19 and TRBJ2-7): DGGITQSPKYLFRKEGQNVTLSCEQNLNHDAMYWYRQDPGQGLRLIYYSQIVNDFQKGDIAEGYSVSREKKESFPLTVTSAQKNPTAFYLCASSASYEQYFGPGTRLTVT.

The rearrangement uses TRBV7-8 and TRBJ1-5; D not resolved. Germline CDR1 and CDR2: SGHVS and FQNEAQ. Deletions cut 5 bases from V and 4 bases from J, with 15 bases between. The CDR3 sequence is 15 residues long. The CDR3: CASSPRRRENQPQHF. CDR3 bases: TGTGCCAGCAGCCCCCGTAGAAGGGAGAATCAGCCCCAGCATTTT.

J is TRBJ2-7 and V is TRBV29-1, with D hard to call. The ends were cut back, 5 bases at V and 4 bases at J, with 18 bases in the middle. CDR3 size: 14 residues. Germline CDR1 SQVTM, CDR2 ANQGSEA. CDR3 region: CSVLFDQGGYEQYF. The CDR3 DNA follows: TGCAGCGTTCTATTTGATCAAGGCGGATACGAGCAGTACTTC.

This clone was found once. The chain recombines TRBV6-1 with TRBJ2-7; no clear D. This CDR3 has 15 residues. Germline V gene data show CDR1 as MNHNS and CDR2 as SASEGT. The germline V and J ends were trimmed by 3 bases and 5 bases, with 17 bases remaining between them. CDR3 region: CASSEGPQPQDEQYF. DNA of the CDR3: TGTGCCAGCAGTGAGGGTCCCCAGCCCCAGGACGAGCAGTACTTC.

V usage is TRBV18 and J usage is TRBJ2-1, with D uncertain. This CDR3 has 13 residues. The germline V and J ends were trimmed by 2 bases and 7 bases, with 9 bases remaining between them. Looked up from germline, CDR1 is KGHSH and CDR2 is LQKENI. CDR3 DNA: TGTGCCAGCTCACCAGGAGACGAGAATGAGCAGTTCTTC. Encoded protein: CASSPGDENEQFF.

The chain combines TRBV19 with TRBJ1-5, with D perhaps TRBD1 (5 bases). This CDR3 spans 17 amino acids. The germline V gene has CDR1 LNHDA and CDR2 SQIVND (reference sequence). V shed 7 bases and J shed 0 bases, with 19 bases lying between them. As DNA, the CDR3 is TGTGCCAGTACCCCTTTTGGGGGGGGATATAGCAATCAGCCCCAGCATTTT. This gives the protein CASTPFGGGYSNQPQHF.

The gene calls are TRBV19 and TRBJ2-7, with 9 bases that match TRBD1. The ends lost 5 bases at V and 4 bases at J; junction bases unmatched: 6. CDR1 and CDR2 from the germline V gene are LNHDA and SQIVND (reference sequence). CDR3 length: 14 amino acids. Here the CDR3 DNA reads TGTGCCAGTAGTTACGGGACAGGGATTTACGAGCAGTACTTC. Translating it yields CASSYGTGIYEQYF.

The chain carries TRBV27 and TRBJ1-5; D gene ambiguous. The V and J ends lost 3 bases and 1 base respectively, with 7 bases between them. The germline gives CDR1 MNHEY, CDR2 SMNVEV (reference sequence). The CDR3 extends over 14 amino acids. Here the CDR3 DNA reads TGTGCCAGCAGTTTTATTGGGAGCAATCAGCCCCAGCATTTT. Translated: CASSFIGSNQPQHF.

In its sample, this clone was seen once. The chain combines TRBV9 with TRBJ2-1, with 7 bases matching TRBD2. The length of the CDR3 is 14 residues. The J segment lost 10 bases and the V segment lost 3 bases, leaving 10 bases of the junction unmatched. CDR1 SGDLS and CDR2 YYNGEE come from the germline V gene. CDR3 amino acids: CASSAWGGGGEQFF. DNA of the CDR3: TGTGCCAGCAGCGCCTGGGGTGGGGGAGGGGAGCAGTTCTTC.

The chain is built from TRBV4-1 and TRBJ2-1, with D possibly being TRBD2 (5 bases). Trimming took 1 base from V and 4 from J, leaving 14 bases between them. The CDR3 has 16 residues. Looked up from germline, CDR1 is MGHRA and CDR2 is YSYEKL. The DNA of the CDR3 is TGCGCCAGCAGCCAAGTAGAAGCGGCACTATACAATGAGCAGTTCTTC. Amino acid sequence: CASSQVEAALYNEQFF.

The chain links TRBV27 to TRBJ2-2; D may be TRBD1 (6 bases). Germline V lookup: CDR1 MNHEY, CDR2 SMNVEV (reference sequence). The V end lost 5 bases, the J end lost 6 bases, and 16 bases lay between the germline ends. The CDR3 has 15 amino acids. CDR3 in DNA: TGTGCCAGCAGTCTGACAGGATCATACCCCGGGGAGCTGTTTTTT. Protein sequence: CASSLTGSYPGELFF.

The chain has TRBV9 and TRBJ2-3, with D uncertain. V lost 1 base and J lost 4, with 16 bases in between. The germline V gene encodes CDR1 SGDLS and CDR2 YYNGEE. The CDR3 consists of 16 residues. CDR3: CASSVRTSQGPDTQYF. CDR3 sequence (DNA): TGTGCCAGCAGCGTACGTACCAGTCAAGGGCCAGATACGCAGTATTTT.

A word on this clone: The identical CDR3 is also encoded by other nucleotide sequences in the sample. This chain connects TRBV2 to TRBJ2-7, with TRBD1 matching over 11 bases. The V and J ends lost 7 bases and 3 bases, in that order; junction bases with no gene match: 2. The germline V gene encodes CDR1 SNHLY and CDR2 FYNNEI. This CDR3 spans 13 amino acids. The CDR3 reads CASIGTGGYEQYF. The CDR3 DNA sequence: TGTGCCAGCATCGGGACAGGGGGCTACGAGCAGTACTTC.

The rearrangement links TRBV7-9 to TRBJ1-1; tentative D call: TRBD1 (5 bases). The CDR3 contains 14 residues. Trimming left V 3 bases short and J 0 bases short, with 8 bases between. The germline CDR1 and CDR2 sequences are SEHNR and FQNEAQ (reference sequence). CDR3: CASSFDSMNTEAFF. The DNA of the CDR3 is TGTGCCAGCAGCTTCGACAGCATGAACACTGAAGCTTTCTTT.

This clone was seen once. The V call is TRBV29-1, the J call TRBJ1-2; tentative D call: TRBD1 (5 bases). Trimming shortened V by 7 bases and J by 8 bases, and 14 bases separated the two germline ends. The CDR3 consists of 11 residues. Germline lookup yields CDR1 SQVTM and CDR2 ANQGSEA. CDR3 amino acids: CSGLRGRGYTF. DNA of the CDR3: TGCAGCGGGCTCCGGGGGAGAGGCTACACCTTC. Supplemented by reference TRBV29-1 and TRBJ1-2, the full variable domain reads SAVISQKPSRDICQRGTSLTIQCQVDSQVTMMFWYRQQPGQSLTLIATANQGSEATYESGFVIDKFPISRPNLTFSTLTVSNMSPEDSSIYLCSGLRGRGYTFGSGTRLTVV.

The sample holds one count of this clone. This rearrangement joins TRBV29-1 to TRBJ2-3; 9 bases match TRBD1. Germline CDR1 SQVTM, CDR2 ANQGSEA. The CDR3 runs to 16 residues. V gave up 1 base and J gave up 1 base; unmatched junction bases: 6. Here the CDR3 DNA reads TGCAGCGTTGAAGGGATCCGGGACAGGGGCACAGATACGCAGTATTTT. Its protein is CSVEGIRDRGTDTQYF.

The V call is TRBV6-1, the J call TRBJ2-1, with 9 bases lining up with TRBD1. Germline assignment: CDR1 MNHNS and CDR2 SASEGT. This CDR3 is built from 15 residues. With V trimmed by 4 bases and J by 0 bases, 1 base remained unmatched. In DNA form, the CDR3 reads TGTGCCAGCAGTGGGGACAGGGACTCCTACAATGAGCAGTTCTTC. Its protein is CASSGDRDSYNEQFF.

The V call is TRBV19, the J call TRBJ2-1; D is unclear. The CDR3 sequence is 16 residues long. CDR1 and CDR2 (germline): LNHDA, SQIVND (reference sequence). V lost 2 bases and J lost 0, with 11 bases in between. This CDR3 reads CASSIWALSSYNEQFF. DNA of the CDR3: TGTGCCAGTAGTATATGGGCGCTAAGCTCCTACAATGAGCAGTTCTTC.

This chain links TRBV9 with TRBJ2-4, with 13 bases lining up with TRBD2. CDR3 size: 17 residues. J gave up 5 bases and V 0 bases, and 5 bases lay outside the gene matches. CDR1 SGDLS and CDR2 YYNGEE come from the germline V gene. Here the CDR3 reads CASSVVRTSGSENIQYF. The CDR3 region has the DNA TGTGCCAGCAGCGTAGTTAGGACTAGCGGGAGCGAAAACATTCAGTACTTC.